This T cell receptor beta chain is drawn from a study of T cells in Graves' hyperthyroidism and ophthalmopathy. This clonotype appeared a few times. The antigen is unknown. Study conclusions and caveats: Progression to ophthalmopathy was predicted a median of 6.5 months early.

TCR beta CDR3 region amplification was performed from RNA transcripts. HTBI primers were the set used in a first-round RT-PCR of the TCR CDR3. TCRdb reprocessed the multiplex PCR reads via MiXCR and lists one record per CDR3 protein. The sample records over 350,000 distinct CDR3 sequences, less than 20% being singletons. CDR3 size: 14 residues. Per germline, CDR1 SNHLY and CDR2 FYNNEI. V was pared by 3 bases and J by 0 bases, with 9 bases between. This TCR was sampled from a man in his late teens or twenties with Graves' ophthalmopathy. The chain recombines TRBV2 with TRBJ2-7; no firm D call. The material sequenced was blood. CDR3: CASSDGQNSYEQYF. CDR3 coding DNA: TGTGCCAGCAGTGATGGTCAAAACTCCTACGAGCAGTACTTC.